This is a list of T cell receptor beta chains from one sample in a study of T cells in Graves' hyperthyroidism and ophthalmopathy. TCRdb reprocessed the multiplex PCR reads with MiXCR, giving one entry per CDR3 protein. The table includes about 400,000 distinct CDR3 sequences, around 15% detected once. The specimen was blood. The receptors were gathered from a woman aged 60-75 years with Graves' ophthalmopathy. CDR3s include the opening cysteine and the closing phenylalanine or tryptophan.

CDR3: CATMDAFF; length: 8; V: TRBV15
CDR3: CASSQPGQSSYEQYF; length: 15; V: TRBV5-5
CDR3: CASLPRSGTGANQPQHF; length: 17; V: TRBV19
CDR3: CATSPSSYNEQFF; length: 13; V: TRBV24-1
CDR3: CASKLTGPSYEQYF; length: 14; V: TRBV12-3/TRBV12-4
CDR3: CASSQARGTSGSYEQYF; length: 17; V: TRBV4-2
CDR3: CASSQDSGSRGNQPQHF; length: 17; V: TRBV4-2
CDR3: CSAREYNEQFF; length: 11; V: TRBV20-1
CDR3: CVVGGRRTEAFF; length: 12; V: TRBV12-3/TRBV12-4
CDR3: CAYNEQFF; length: 8; V: TRBV7-9
CDR3: CASSFWGLAAGELFF; length: 15; V: TRBV12-3/TRBV12-4
CDR3: CASSQDEIVGSPLHF; length: 15; V: TRBV3-1
CDR3: CASSLNREDEQYF; length: 13; V: TRBV7-3
CDR3: CASTSGGGTPYEQYF; length: 15; V: TRBV5-5
CDR3: CASSSRSLRDWKKPLHF; length: 17; V: TRBV6-9
CDR3: CASSQALALPEQFF; length: 14; V: TRBV3-1